This T cell receptor (beta chain) was sequenced in a study of technical replicates of blood from a few donors. Here immunoSEQ multiplex PCR was the method, and the copy in TCRdb shows in-frame clones only, minus some. The sample records around 67,000 clones, more than 75% being singletons. The germline gives CDR1 SGHVS, CDR2 FNYEAQ. This CDR3 has 13 residues. Trimming stripped 1 base from V and 9 bases from J, with 10 bases between. The sequence was obtained from a human donor in good health. Some clones in this sample may be carry-over from other donors' samples. The sequenced sample was PBMCs. The chain links TRBV7-6 to TRBJ2-1; tentative D call: TRBD2 (6 bases). In DNA, the CDR3 is TGTGCCAGCAGCTTAGTCGGGGACTCTGAGCAGTTCTTC. Protein: CASSLVGDSEQFF.